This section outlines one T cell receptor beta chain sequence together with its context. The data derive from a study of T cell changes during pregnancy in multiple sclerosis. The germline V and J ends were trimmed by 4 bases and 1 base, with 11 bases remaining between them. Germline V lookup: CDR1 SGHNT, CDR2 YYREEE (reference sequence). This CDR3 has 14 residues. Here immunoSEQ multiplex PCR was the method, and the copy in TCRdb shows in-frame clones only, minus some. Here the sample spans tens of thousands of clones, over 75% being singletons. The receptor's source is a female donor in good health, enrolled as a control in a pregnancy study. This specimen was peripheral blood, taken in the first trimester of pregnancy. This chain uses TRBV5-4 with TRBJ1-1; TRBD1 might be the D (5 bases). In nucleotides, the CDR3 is TGTGCCAGCAGCCCGGGACTTTGGAACACTGAAGCTTTCTTT. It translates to CASSPGLWNTEAFF.